This T cell receptor (beta chain) was retrieved from a study of control samples from healthy donors and cancer patients. This clone occurred once. Profiled with immunoSEQ multiplex PCR; TCRdb holds only in-frame clones, not every one. The sample has some 44,000 clones, approximately 70% seen once. The TCR comes from a male donor with melanoma. Sequencing was carried out using formalin-fixed, paraffin-embedded tissue.

The CDR3 reads CASSRQGPNNEKLFF. The CDR3 DNA sequence: TGTGCCAGCAGCCGACAGGGGCCAAATAATGAAAAACTGTTTTTT. The chain joins TRBV5-4 to TRBJ1-4, with TRBD1 matching over 8 bases. Germline loops: CDR1 SGHNT, CDR2 YYREEE (reference sequence). V trimming: 4 bases; J trimming: 4 bases; junction bases outside the gene matches: 6. The CDR3 contains 15 residues.